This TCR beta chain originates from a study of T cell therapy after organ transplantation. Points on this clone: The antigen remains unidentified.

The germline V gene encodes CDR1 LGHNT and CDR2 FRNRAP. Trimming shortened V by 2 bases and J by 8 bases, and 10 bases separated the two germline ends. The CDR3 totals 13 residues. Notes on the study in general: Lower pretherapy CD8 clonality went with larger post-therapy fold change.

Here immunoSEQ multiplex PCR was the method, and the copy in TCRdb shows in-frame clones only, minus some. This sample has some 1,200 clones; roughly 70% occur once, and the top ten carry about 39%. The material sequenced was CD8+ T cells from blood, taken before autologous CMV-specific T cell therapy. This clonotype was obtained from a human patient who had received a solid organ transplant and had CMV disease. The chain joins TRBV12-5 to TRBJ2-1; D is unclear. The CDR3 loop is CASGLPPGDEQFF. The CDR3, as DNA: TGTGCTAGTGGTTTGCCTCCGGGCGATGAGCAGTTCTTC.